The present TCR beta chain was sequenced within a study of blood T cell repertoires in COVID-19. Across the study: T cells, B-cell-depleted T cells, or PBMCs provided the cDNA or gDNA that served as material.

Sequencing was performed with immunoSEQ multiplex PCR; in TCRdb, only in-frame clones are kept and a portion is missing. The sample consists of about 350,000 clones, less than 90% of them appearing once. Germline V gene data show CDR1 as SGHTA and CDR2 as FQGNSA. V was shortened by 1 base and J by 1 base, with 10 bases between the two germline ends. The CDR3 is made up of 15 amino acids. Two consecutive negative NP/OP PCR tests, clearance, or resolved symptoms defined Cohort 3 recovery. This clonotype was sampled from a woman aged 30 to 39 who had recovered from COVID-19. The chain links TRBV7-2 to TRBJ2-5; D gene ambiguous. The specimen was PBMCs or T cells enriched from blood (not recorded which). The CDR3 spells CASSLDGRLQETQYF. In nucleotides, the CDR3 is TGTGCCAGCAGCTTAGATGGCCGCCTCCAAGAGACCCAGTACTTC.